This TCR beta chain was sequenced for a study of blood T cell repertoires in COVID-19 (dated by TCRdb to about 2020). Background for the entire study: Samples from collaborators originated in the United States, Italy and Spain and spanned both the acute and convalescent phases of COVID-19. Subjects who had been exposed to COVID-19, were actively infected with it, or had recovered from it provided the deeply sampled blood TCRbeta repertoires that made up the dataset. The sample metadata nearly always contained a de-identified subject ID, COVID-19 status, age in years and sex. Where available, HLA class I and class II types were taken from metadata supplied by the sample provider and were not determined by assay-based typing. The material from the prospective study consisted of cDNA or gDNA derived from T cells, B-cell-depleted T cells, or PBMCs. The repertoires were released in a freely available public database intended as a resource for research on the immune response to SARS-CoV-2. The samples were drawn from two sources: the first 160 participants of the ongoing ImmuneRACE study, and about 1,300 subjects contributed by 6 global collaborators.

Turning to this clone: This clone's antigen is unknown. Base quality data are lacking; no much larger clone is found one base away.

From the germline V gene, CDR1 is SGDLS and CDR2 is YYNGEE. The V end loses 3 bases and the J end loses 5 bases, and a stretch of 17 bases separates them. The CDR3, cysteine through phenylalanine, is 16 amino acids long. The retained sequence is limited to the CDR3, 48 bases, with the frame set at the first base. TCRbeta CDR3 regions were amplified from genomic DNA by means of the immunoSEQ Assay, a bias-controlled multiplex PCR. The authors' analysis ran thus. The number of nucleated cells in each sample was estimated from the amplification of reference gene primers within the assay. To quantify the absolute abundance of each unique TCRbeta CDR3 rearrangement, sequence reads were collapsed and filtered. For each sample, productive Simpson clonality was calculated as the square root of Simpson's diversity index over productive rearrangements. The table was pulled from immuneACCESS by TCRdb, which kept in-frame rearrangements only. Such tables lose some clones; where checked, under half of the loss comes from unresolved V genes, and the rest has no known cause. V, J and clone size derive from that table, while D and trimming were established from the DNA sequence. In all, the sample holds some 80,000 clones, and 85% to 90% of those were seen once. The ten largest clones add up to under 25% of the sample.

Summary of the overall study and its limitations: The amount of clinical and demographic metadata varied by source and participant and was provided uncurated.

Collaborating institutions collected whole blood in K2EDTA tubes following their own protocols. For TCRbeta analysis, collaborators shipped samples in one of three forms: frozen whole blood, isolated PBMCs, or DNA extracted from either of those sample types. The chain is assembled from TRBV9 and TRBJ1-4, with TRBD1 tentatively as D gene (5 bases match). The sequenced sample consisted of peripheral blood. This TCR was sampled from a human donor in a cohort sampled during active COVID-19. The DNA reads TGTGCCAGCAGCGCCGGATGGGGGGGGATGAATGAAAAACTGTTTTTT. Translated, this gives CASSAGWGGMNEKLFF. The entire variable domain, with the stretches around the CDR3 drawn from the reference TRBV9 and TRBJ1-4 proteins, is DSGVTQTPKHLITATGQRVTLRCSPRSGDLSVYWYQQSLDQGLQFLIQYYNGEERAKGNILERFSAQQFPDLHSELNLSSLELGDSALYFCASSAGWGGMNEKLFFGSGTQLSVL.